The clone carrying this TCR beta chain was counted once. The record originates from a study of blood T cell repertoires in COVID-19. About the study: Acute and convalescent COVID-19 specimens originated in the United States, Italy and Spain.

The method was immunoSEQ multiplex PCR; TCRdb's version includes in-frame clones alone and lacks a portion of them. The sample lists about 270,000 clones, 70% to 90% occurring once. Trimming removed 5 bases from V and 3 bases from J, with 7 bases in between. The CDR3 consists of 12 residues. Looked up from germline, CDR1 is MNHEY and CDR2 is SVGAGI. Seattle's enrolled individuals joined amid active infection and were then monitored longitudinally. Sequenced: peripheral blood. This rearrangement joins TRBV6-5 to TRBJ1-2; D call uncertain. This TCR was sampled from a woman aged 25 to 39 with COVID-19, enrolled during active disease. The CDR3 reads CASSRGYYGYTF. CDR3 in DNA: TGTGCCAGCAGTCGGGGATACTATGGCTACACCTTC.